The 22 T cell receptor beta chains below all came from one sample that was sequenced in a study of control samples from healthy donors and cancer patients. Method: immunoSEQ multiplex PCR; TCRdb's copy keeps in-frame clones and lacks some. The table shows about 140,000 clones, with less than 90% occurring only once. The source material was blood. The receptors were gathered from a woman aged 25 to 39 in good health.

This clone was observed once. This chain links TRBV4-1 with TRBJ2-1; the match to TRBD2 covers 8 bases. Germline V gene data show CDR1 as MGHRA and CDR2 as YSYEKL. CDR3 size: 19 residues. J lost 2 bases, V lost 0 bases, and 12 bases had no gene match. CDR3 region: CASSQEGLAGFLAYNEQFF. CDR3 nucleotides: TGCGCCAGCAGCCAAGAAGGGTTAGCGGGGTTCCTCGCCTACAATGAGCAGTTCTTC.

The chain links TRBV5-4 to TRBJ1-2; a possible D gene is TRBD1 (5 bases). The germline CDR1 and CDR2 sequences are SGHNT and YYREEE (reference sequence). The V end was cut by 0 bases, the J end by 1 base, with 13 bases between. This CDR3 spans 16 amino acids. CDR3 sequence: CASSLAGGLGNYGYTF. CDR3 DNA sequence: TGTGCCAGCAGCTTGGCCGGGGGTTTGGGTAACTATGGCTACACCTTC.

A single count supports this clone. V is TRBV6-5 and J is TRBJ1-1; 8 bases agree with TRBD1. Germline loops: CDR1 MNHEY, CDR2 SVGAGI. V shed 7 bases, J shed 4 bases, and the junction held 5 bases outside the gene matches. The CDR3 has 13 amino acids. In DNA form, the CDR3 reads TGTGCCAGCAAGGACAGGGATGTCACTGAAGCTTTCTTT. Translation gives CASKDRDVTEAFF.

V and J are TRBV7-2 and TRBJ2-7; possible D gene TRBD1, 5 bases. Trimming left V 5 bases short and J 6 bases short, with 17 bases between. Germline CDR1 is SGHTA and CDR2 is FQGNSA. CDR3 length: 14 amino acids. CDR3 in DNA: TGTGCCAGCAGCCCGAGCAGGGTGGGCACCGAGCAGTACTTC. Translating gives CASSPSRVGTEQYF.

V is TRBV2 and J is TRBJ1-1, with D perhaps matching TRBD1 (5 bases). Germline loops: CDR1 SNHLY, CDR2 FYNNEI. The CDR3 covers 13 residues. V lost 7 bases, J lost 5 bases, and 14 bases lay in between. CDR3 DNA sequence: TGTGCCAGCATTGCAGGGCGGTTGACTGAAGCTTTCTTT. Translated, it gives CASIAGRLTEAFF.

The chain has TRBV5-8 and TRBJ1-5; 9 nucleotides line up with TRBD1. Germline CDR1 and CDR2: SGHTS and YDEGEE. The CDR3 covers 16 residues. Trimming cost V 2 bases and J 2 bases; bases outside gene matches: 5. The CDR3 DNA is TGTGCCAGCAGCTTTAACAGGGGGCAGGGCAATCAGCCCCAGCATTTT. Translating it yields CASSFNRGQGNQPQHF.

This clone has a handful of counts. The CDR3, as DNA: TGTGCCAGCAGCTTACTGGGGGCTGACACCGGGGAGCTGTTTTTT. This gives the protein CASSLLGADTGELFF. The chain couples TRBV7-3 to TRBJ2-2; D is possibly TRBD1 (6 bases). The CDR3 consists of 15 residues. The germline CDR1 and CDR2 sequences are SGHTA and FQGTGA. The V and J ends lost 2 bases and 3 bases respectively, with 10 bases between them.

The DNA for the CDR3 is TGTGCCAGCCTTTTAAATCCAGGGGCCCTAGCGGGAGTTGAGCAGTACTTC. Amino acids: CASLLNPGALAGVEQYF. This chain connects TRBV7-2 to TRBJ2-7; 10 bases match TRBD2. Unmatched junction bases numbered 20, after V lost 8 bases and J lost 7 bases. The CDR3 is 17 residues long. The V gene's germline CDR1 is SGHTA and CDR2 FQGNSA.

V and J are TRBV12-5 and TRBJ2-1, with TRBD2 matching 8 bases. The CDR3 consists of 17 residues. Germline V CDR1 and CDR2: LGHNT, FRNRAP. V was clipped by 0 bases and J by 3 bases; unmatched bases: 7. The CDR3 reads CASGLVMGREGYNEQFF. CDR3 DNA: TGTGCTAGTGGTTTGGTAATGGGACGGGAGGGCTACAATGAGCAGTTCTTC.

The chain employs TRBV7-2 and TRBJ2-1; D not resolved. Germline values: CDR1 SGHTA, CDR2 FQGNSA. V was shortened by 1 base and J by 1 base, with 5 bases between the two germline ends. The CDR3 covers 14 residues. The CDR3 region has the DNA TGTGCCAGCAGCTTAGTAGGGTCCTACAATGAGCAGTTCTTC. Its translation: CASSLVGSYNEQFF. The full variable domain, its missing parts supplied by reference TRBV7-2 and TRBJ2-1, is GAGVSQSPSNKVTEKGKDVELRCDPISGHTALYWYRQSLGQGLEFLIYFQGNSAPDKSGLPSDRFSAERTGGSVSTLTIQRTQQEDSAVYLCASSLVGSYNEQFFGPGTRLTVL.

The rearrangement links TRBV7-3 to TRBJ2-3; TRBD1 matches at 8 bases. The V gene end was trimmed by 4 bases and the J gene end by 3 bases; junction bases not matched to a gene: 12. This CDR3 contains 17 residues. Germline V gives CDR1 SGHTA, CDR2 FQGTGA. The CDR3 sequence: CASSSPPGGLRTDTQYF. The CDR3, as DNA: TGTGCCAGCAGCTCCCCTCCAGGGGGCTTAAGAACAGATACGCAGTATTTT.

This chain connects TRBV5-1 to TRBJ2-1, with 8 bases aligning to TRBD2. The CDR3 sequence is 17 residues long. CDR1 is SGHRS and CDR2 is YFSETQ in the germline V gene. Unmatched junction bases numbered 11, after V lost 4 bases and J lost 2 bases. The DNA for the CDR3 is TGCGCCAGCAGCCGGTCCCAGGCGGGAGGAACCTACAATGAGCAGTTCTTC. Its translation: CASSRSQAGGTYNEQFF.

This sequence joins TRBV11-3 and TRBJ1-1; D might be TRBD1 (5 bases). Looked up from germline, CDR1 is SGHNT and CDR2 is YENEEA. The V end lost 4 bases, the J end lost 0 bases, and 6 bases lay between the germline ends. This CDR3 has 13 residues. In nucleotides, the CDR3 is TGTGCCAGCAGCTCGACAGTGAACACTGAAGCTTTCTTT. Amino acids: CASSSTVNTEAFF.

The V gene is TRBV12-3 or TRBV12-4, the J gene TRBJ2-1; no firm D call. The CDR3 runs 13 residues. The V gene lost 6 bases and the J gene lost 9 bases, with 15 bases spanning the gap. CDR3 amino acids: CASSLLERGEQFF. The DNA of the CDR3 is TGTGCCAGCAGCCTCCTGGAGAGAGGTGAGCAGTTCTTC.

The chain combines TRBV19 with TRBJ2-1; 16 bases align to TRBD2. This CDR3 has 18 amino acids. The J segment lost 6 bases and the V segment lost 6 bases, leaving 11 bases of the junction unmatched. Germline CDR1 is LNHDA and CDR2 is SQIVND (reference sequence). Written as DNA, the CDR3 is TGTGCCAGTAGCGAGGGACTAGCGGGAGGGCCAATCCCCAATGAGCAGTTCTTC. It yields the protein CASSEGLAGGPIPNEQFF.

The V and J genes are TRBV28 and TRBJ1-6, with D perhaps matching TRBD1 (6 bases). Germline CDR1 is MDHEN and CDR2 is SYDVKM. The CDR3 is 15 residues long. Trimming stripped 2 bases from V and 5 bases from J, with 10 bases between. CDR3 sequence reads: CASSLGGLNNSPLHF. CDR3 nucleotides: TGTGCCAGCAGTTTAGGGGGCCTTAATAATTCACCCCTCCACTTT.

CDR3: CASREPTGRDNSPLHF. DNA for the CDR3: TGTGCCAGCAGGGAGCCGACAGGGAGGGATAATTCACCCCTCCACTTT. V usage is TRBV2 and J usage is TRBJ1-6, with 7 positions matching TRBD1. The CDR3 contains 16 residues. Germline V gives CDR1 SNHLY, CDR2 FYNNEI. The junction had 10 bases not matched to a gene; V was cut back by 6 bases and J by 5 bases.

This chain joins TRBV18 and TRBJ1-5; D not resolved. Germline lookup yields CDR1 KGHSH and CDR2 LQKENI. This CDR3 is built from 13 residues. Trimming cost V 5 bases and J 4 bases, with 9 bases left between them. The CDR3 loop reads CASSTLQNQPQHF. DNA of the CDR3: TGTGCCAGCTCAACCCTGCAGAATCAGCCCCAGCATTTT.

This rearrangement joins TRBV2 to TRBJ1-1; D is unresolved. CDR3 length: 12 amino acids. The germline CDR1 and CDR2 sequences are SNHLY and FYNNEI. With 0 bases removed from V and 10 bases from J, the gap between germline ends came to 9 bases. The CDR3 sequence: CASSEASRGAFF. The DNA of the CDR3 is TGTGCCAGCAGTGAAGCGAGTCGGGGAGCTTTCTTT.

J is TRBJ2-2 and V is TRBV29-1; 7 bases are a match to TRBD1. The V and J ends lost 7 bases and 4 bases, in that order; junction bases with no gene match: 6. In germline, CDR1 is SQVTM, CDR2 ANQGSEA. The CDR3 is 13 amino acids. CDR3 sequence: CSATGQSTGELFF. The CDR3 region has the DNA TGCAGCGCCACGGGACAGAGCACCGGGGAGCTGTTTTTT.

J is TRBJ1-5 and V is TRBV10-3; TRBD1 matches at 7 bases. The V and J ends lost 0 bases and 3 bases, in that order; junction bases with no gene match: 2. The CDR3 contains 15 residues. CDR1 is ENHRY, CDR2 SYGVKD, per germline. The CDR3 DNA is TGTGCCATCAGTGAGTCACAGGGGACCAATCAGCCCCAGCATTTT. Encoded protein: CAISESQGTNQPQHF.

This chain uses TRBV29-1 with TRBJ2-7; 8 positions match TRBD2. Germline V gene sequence: CDR1 SQVTM, CDR2 ANQGSEA. This CDR3 comprises 15 residues. The V segment lost 2 bases and the J segment 0 bases; nucleotides outside the gene matches: 6. CDR3 loop: CSVELAGESSYEQYF. The CDR3 region has the DNA TGCAGCGTTGAACTAGCGGGCGAAAGCTCCTACGAGCAGTACTTC.